This is a list of T cell receptor beta chains from one sample in a study of blood T cell repertoires in COVID-19. This table comes from immunoSEQ multiplex PCR, and its TCRdb copy is limited to in-frame clones, with some not included. The sample shows roughly 400,000 clones, around 87% of them seen only once. Sequencing was done on a sample of peripheral blood. The receptor set was obtained from a woman aged 55-70 years with COVID-19, enrolled during active disease. The CDR3 runs from the conserved cysteine through the conserved F or W. The D gene is left open where the match is weak. Not every row has a clone size; where given, it reads once, few, many or a size class.

clone_size: .; v_call: TRBV4-2; j_call: TRBJ2-5; d_call: TRBD2; cdr3_nt: TGTGCCAGCAGCCCTCGCCCCGGACTAGCGGGGGGGCAAGAGACCCAGTACTTC; cdr3_aa: CASSPRPGLAGGQETQYF
clone_size: .; v_call: TRBV14; j_call: TRBJ1-1; d_call: TRBD1; cdr3_nt: TGTGCCAGCAGCCAAGCCCTGACAGGGCACTTCAGCACTGAAGCTTTCTTT; cdr3_aa: CASSQALTGHFSTEAFF
clone_size: .; v_call: TRBV21-1; j_call: TRBJ1-1; d_call: .; cdr3_nt: TGTGCCAGCAGCAAAGATGGGATTGGACAGGGGGGGTTGAACACTGAAGCTTTCTTT; cdr3_aa: CASSKDGIGQGGLNTEAFF
clone_size: .; v_call: TRBV5-8; j_call: TRBJ1-5; d_call: TRBD1; cdr3_nt: TGTGCCAGCAGCGATCCGGGGACAGGGGGAACTGGCAATCAGCCCCAGCATTTT; cdr3_aa: CASSDPGTGGTGNQPQHF
clone_size: .; v_call: TRBV7-9; j_call: TRBJ1-1; d_call: .; cdr3_nt: TGTGCCAGCAGCGTAAACAGGGCTGCAGCTTTCTTT; cdr3_aa: CASSVNRAAAFF
clone_size: once; v_call: TRBV7-9; j_call: TRBJ1-3; d_call: .; cdr3_nt: TGTGCCAGCAGCCCGCCTGGACTAGCGGGGGGAAACACCATATATTTT; cdr3_aa: CASSPPGLAGGNTIYF
clone_size: .; v_call: TRBV5-1; j_call: TRBJ1-4; d_call: .; cdr3_nt: TGCGCCAGCAGCTCGCAGGGAGGAGAAAAACTGTTTTTT; cdr3_aa: CASSSQGGEKLFF
clone_size: .; v_call: TRBV5-1; j_call: TRBJ2-7; d_call: .; cdr3_nt: TGCGCCAGCAGCTTGGCGACAGGATCCTACGAGCAGTACTTC; cdr3_aa: CASSLATGSYEQYF
clone_size: .; v_call: TRBV25-1; j_call: TRBJ2-5; d_call: .; cdr3_nt: TGTGCCAGCGGGCCCGCAGCGGCGTACTTC; cdr3_aa: CASGPAAAYF
clone_size: .; v_call: TRBV6-5; j_call: TRBJ1-1; d_call: TRBD1; cdr3_nt: TGTGCCAGCAGGGCAGGGGGCGGAACTGAAGCTTTCTTT; cdr3_aa: CASRAGGGTEAFF
clone_size: .; v_call: TRBV14; j_call: TRBJ1-1; d_call: .; cdr3_nt: TGTGCCAGCAGCCAAGCAGGGATGAACACTGAAGCTTTCTTT; cdr3_aa: CASSQAGMNTEAFF
clone_size: once; v_call: TRBV2; j_call: TRBJ2-1; d_call: .; cdr3_nt: TGTGCCAGCAGTGCCTCGACTTACAATGAGCAGTTCTTC; cdr3_aa: CASSASTYNEQFF
clone_size: .; v_call: TRBV19; j_call: TRBJ1-5; d_call: .; cdr3_nt: TGTGCCAGTAGTATCAGGGCAGATTATAGCAATCAGCCCCAGCATTTT; cdr3_aa: CASSIRADYSNQPQHF
clone_size: .; v_call: TRBV28; j_call: TRBJ1-5; d_call: TRBD1; cdr3_nt: TGTGCCAGCAGGCCAGGGGGTCAGCCCCAGCATTTT; cdr3_aa: CASRPGGQPQHF
clone_size: .; v_call: TRBV5-1; j_call: TRBJ2-3; d_call: .; cdr3_nt: TGCGCCAGCAGCTTAGTCGGTACAGATACGCAGTATTTT; cdr3_aa: CASSLVGTDTQYF
clone_size: .; v_call: TRBV7-3; j_call: TRBJ1-1; d_call: TRBD1; cdr3_nt: TGTGCCAGCAGCTCCCAGGGGGCCGTGAACACTGAAGCTTTCTTT; cdr3_aa: CASSSQGAVNTEAFF
clone_size: .; v_call: TRBV5-1; j_call: TRBJ2-3; d_call: .; cdr3_nt: TGCGCCAGCAGTCCGAACCCCGGGACTAGCACAGATACGCAGTATTTT; cdr3_aa: CASSPNPGTSTDTQYF
clone_size: .; v_call: TRBV6-5; j_call: TRBJ2-3; d_call: .; cdr3_nt: TGTGCCAGCAGTTACGGGGGGGGGCCTGCTTATACGCAGTATTTT; cdr3_aa: CASSYGGGPAYTQYF
clone_size: .; v_call: TRBV7-9; j_call: TRBJ1-5; d_call: .; cdr3_nt: TGTGCCAGCAGCCCCCAGGGAGGGTATCAGCCCCAGCATTTT; cdr3_aa: CASSPQGGYQPQHF
clone_size: .; v_call: TRBV7-2; j_call: TRBJ2-7; d_call: .; cdr3_nt: TGTGCCAGCAGCCCATGGACAACTACCTACGAGCAGTACTTC; cdr3_aa: CASSPWTTTYEQYF
clone_size: .; v_call: TRBV7-9; j_call: TRBJ1-6; d_call: TRBD1; cdr3_nt: TGTGCCAGCAGCCCCACAGGGGGAATTTCACCCCTCCACTTT; cdr3_aa: CASSPTGGISPLHF
clone_size: .; v_call: TRBV5-1; j_call: TRBJ2-1; d_call: TRBD1; cdr3_nt: TGCGCCAGCAGAGGTAGACAGGGCCACAATGAGCAGTTCTTC; cdr3_aa: CASRGRQGHNEQFF
clone_size: few; v_call: TRBV20-1; j_call: TRBJ2-7; d_call: .; cdr3_nt: TGCAGTGCTAGACAGGCCTACGAGCAGTACTTC; cdr3_aa: CSARQAYEQYF
clone_size: .; v_call: TRBV18; j_call: TRBJ1-2; d_call: TRBD1; cdr3_nt: TGTGCCAGCTCACCGGCGGGGACAGGAAACTATGGCTACACCTTC; cdr3_aa: CASSPAGTGNYGYTF
clone_size: .; v_call: TRBV19; j_call: TRBJ1-2; d_call: .; cdr3_nt: TGTGCCAGTAGTATAGGAATTAGGGGATCCAACTATGGCTACACCTTC; cdr3_aa: CASSIGIRGSNYGYTF
clone_size: .; v_call: TRBV19; j_call: TRBJ2-5; d_call: TRBD1; cdr3_nt: TGTGCCAGTAGTCGCCGGGACAGGGGGCAAGAGACCCAGTACTTC; cdr3_aa: CASSRRDRGQETQYF
clone_size: .; v_call: TRBV6-5; j_call: TRBJ1-2; d_call: TRBD1; cdr3_nt: TGTGCCAGCACCAACACCCTGGGACAGGGTTATGGCTACACCTTC; cdr3_aa: CASTNTLGQGYGYTF
clone_size: .; v_call: TRBV3-1/TRBV3-2; j_call: TRBJ1-6; d_call: TRBD1; cdr3_nt: TGTGCCAGCAGCCACGGACAGGGTAATTCACCCCTCCACTTT; cdr3_aa: CASSHGQGNSPLHF
clone_size: .; v_call: TRBV6-2/TRBV6-3; j_call: TRBJ1-5; d_call: .; cdr3_nt: TGTGCCAGCAGTTACATCGCGAGCAATCAGCCCCAGCATTTT; cdr3_aa: CASSYIASNQPQHF
clone_size: .; v_call: TRBV11-2; j_call: TRBJ2-1; d_call: .; cdr3_nt: TGTGCCAGCAGCTTAGAGGCCAGGGTATCTATGTCGAATGAGCAGTTCTTC; cdr3_aa: CASSLEARVSMSNEQFF
clone_size: .; v_call: TRBV12-5; j_call: TRBJ2-1; d_call: TRBD1; cdr3_nt: TGTGCTAGTGGAGCGGGACAGGGCGACAATGAGCAGTTCTTC; cdr3_aa: CASGAGQGDNEQFF
clone_size: .; v_call: TRBV11-1; j_call: TRBJ1-3; d_call: .; cdr3_nt: TGTGCCAGCAGGTACGGAGGTTCCAACTCTGGAAACACCATATATTTT; cdr3_aa: CASRYGGSNSGNTIYF
clone_size: .; v_call: TRBV5-1; j_call: TRBJ1-6; d_call: TRBD1; cdr3_nt: TGCGCCAGGAGGGCGGTGACAGGGGGCAATTGGTCACCCCTCCACTTT; cdr3_aa: CARRAVTGGNWSPLHF
clone_size: .; v_call: TRBV5-1; j_call: TRBJ2-7; d_call: TRBD2; cdr3_nt: TGCGCCAGCAGCCTCGGGACTAGCGGGGCGGTCTACGAGCAGTACTTC; cdr3_aa: CASSLGTSGAVYEQYF
clone_size: .; v_call: TRBV18; j_call: TRBJ1-5; d_call: .; cdr3_nt: TGTGCCAGCTCCCCCGCCAGAAATCAGCCCCAGCATTTT; cdr3_aa: CASSPARNQPQHF
clone_size: .; v_call: TRBV4-2; j_call: TRBJ1-4; d_call: TRBD1; cdr3_nt: TGTGCCAGCAGCCTAACGCTTAGTGGGACAGGATCTGAAAAACTGTTTTTT; cdr3_aa: CASSLTLSGTGSEKLFF
clone_size: .; v_call: TRBV18; j_call: TRBJ1-3; d_call: TRBD1; cdr3_nt: TGTGCCAGCTCACCAGACAGGGGAGGATCTGGAAACACCATATATTTT; cdr3_aa: CASSPDRGGSGNTIYF
clone_size: .; v_call: TRBV5-1; j_call: TRBJ2-1; d_call: .; cdr3_nt: TGCGCCAGCAGCTTGCAAGGGGGGGCCTACAATGAGCAGTTCTTC; cdr3_aa: CASSLQGGAYNEQFF
clone_size: .; v_call: TRBV6-1; j_call: TRBJ1-4; d_call: TRBD1; cdr3_nt: TGTGCCAGCAGTGACAGGGGGAGTGAAAAACTGTTTTTT; cdr3_aa: CASSDRGSEKLFF
clone_size: .; v_call: TRBV7-2; j_call: TRBJ1-5; d_call: .; cdr3_nt: TGTGCCAGCAGCCCCAGGGGCGCAAGCAATCAGCCCCAGCATTTT; cdr3_aa: CASSPRGASNQPQHF
clone_size: .; v_call: TRBV4-1; j_call: TRBJ1-2; d_call: .; cdr3_nt: TGCGCCAGCAGCCCCGCGGGGAACTATGGCTACACCTTC; cdr3_aa: CASSPAGNYGYTF
clone_size: .; v_call: TRBV28; j_call: TRBJ1-2; d_call: TRBD1; cdr3_nt: TGTGCCAGCAGTTTATATGGAGGGGGCGGATCCGGCTATGGCTACACCTTC; cdr3_aa: CASSLYGGGGSGYGYTF
clone_size: .; v_call: TRBV7-8; j_call: TRBJ1-3; d_call: .; cdr3_nt: TGTGCCAGCAGCCCGACAAGAAACGGAAACACCATATATTTT; cdr3_aa: CASSPTRNGNTIYF
clone_size: .; v_call: TRBV18; j_call: TRBJ2-5; d_call: .; cdr3_nt: TGTGCCAGCTCACACCAGGGATCTCAAGAGACCCAGTACTTC; cdr3_aa: CASSHQGSQETQYF
clone_size: few; v_call: TRBV11-2; j_call: TRBJ2-5; d_call: TRBD1; cdr3_nt: TGTGCCAGCAGCAGAGATACGGACAGGGGGTCGGAGACCCAGTACTTC; cdr3_aa: CASSRDTDRGSETQYF
clone_size: .; v_call: TRBV2; j_call: TRBJ1-1; d_call: TRBD1; cdr3_nt: TGTGCCAGCAGTGACGGGACAGCGAACACTGAAGCTTTCTTT; cdr3_aa: CASSDGTANTEAFF
clone_size: .; v_call: TRBV18; j_call: TRBJ2-2; d_call: TRBD1; cdr3_nt: TGTGCCAGCTCACGGAATGGACAGGGGGCGTCCGGGGAGCTGTTTTTT; cdr3_aa: CASSRNGQGASGELFF
clone_size: .; v_call: TRBV5-1; j_call: TRBJ2-5; d_call: TRBD2; cdr3_nt: TGCGCCAGTCGGACTAGCGGGGGGGTATGGGAGACCCAGTACTTC; cdr3_aa: CASRTSGGVWETQYF
clone_size: .; v_call: TRBV5-1; j_call: TRBJ2-3; d_call: .; cdr3_nt: TGCGCCAGCAGCTTGGTTGGCAGGGTCACAGATACGCAGTATTTT; cdr3_aa: CASSLVGRVTDTQYF
clone_size: .; v_call: TRBV19; j_call: TRBJ2-2; d_call: TRBD2; cdr3_nt: TGTGCCAGTAGTATTAGTCCTAGCGGTGCCGGGGAGCTGTTTTTT; cdr3_aa: CASSISPSGAGELFF
clone_size: once; v_call: TRBV4-2; j_call: TRBJ1-1; d_call: TRBD1; cdr3_nt: TGTGCCAGCAGCCACCTGGACAGGGAGAACACTGAAGCTTTCTTT; cdr3_aa: CASSHLDRENTEAFF
clone_size: once; v_call: TRBV5-1; j_call: TRBJ1-1; d_call: TRBD1; cdr3_nt: TGCGCCAGCAGCTTAAGACAGGGCCCCTCTCTGAACACTGAAGCTTTCTTT; cdr3_aa: CASSLRQGPSLNTEAFF
clone_size: .; v_call: TRBV11-2; j_call: TRBJ2-1; d_call: TRBD2; cdr3_nt: TGTGCCAGCAGCTTAGAGGGCGAGCTAGCGGGGGGTAGCTCCTACAATGAGCAGTTCTTC; cdr3_aa: CASSLEGELAGGSSYNEQFF